This T cell receptor beta chain derives from a study of radiotherapy plus CTLA-4 blockade in lung cancer. The repertoire was sequenced with immunoSEQ multiplex PCR; TCRdb's copy has only in-frame clones and lacks some. Altogether 70,000 to 90,000 clones are present, more than 75% being singletons, with the ten largest covering over 0.85%. Study-wide results and limits: In blood, early T cell clone dynamics reportedly predicted response best, together with interferon-beta. TCR clones originating in tumors grew in number in blood after radiotherapy plus ipilimumab.

Comments on this clone: Its specificity is unknown.

Focal radiation plus CTLA-4 blockade with ipilimumab was administered to patients who had chemo-refractory metastatic non-small-cell lung cancer. The material was peripheral blood, obtained from a patient treated with radiotherapy plus ipilimumab. The TCR originated in a human donor with non-small cell lung cancer who had stable disease on radiotherapy plus ipilimumab.

The DNA of the CDR3 is TGTGCCAGCAGCCGGACAGACTCTGGAAACACCATATATTTT. Translation: CASSRTDSGNTIYF. V usage is TRBV2 and J usage is TRBJ1-3; tentatively, D is TRBD1 (6 bases). Trimming pared 6 bases from V and 0 bases from J, leaving 9 bases between. CDR1 and CDR2 (germline): SNHLY, FYNNEI. The length of the CDR3 is 14 residues.